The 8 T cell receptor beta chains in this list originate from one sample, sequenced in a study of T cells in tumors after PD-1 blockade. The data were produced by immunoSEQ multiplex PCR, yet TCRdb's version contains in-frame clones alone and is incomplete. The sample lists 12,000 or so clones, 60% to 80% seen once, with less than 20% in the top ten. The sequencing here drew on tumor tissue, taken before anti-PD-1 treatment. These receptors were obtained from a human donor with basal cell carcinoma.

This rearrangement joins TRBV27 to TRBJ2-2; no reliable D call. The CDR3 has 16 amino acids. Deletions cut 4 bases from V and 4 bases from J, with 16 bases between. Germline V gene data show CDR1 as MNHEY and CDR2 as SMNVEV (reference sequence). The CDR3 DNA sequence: TGTGCCAGCAGTTCCTCCAAACGGCAGGTCACCGGGGAGCTGTTTTTT. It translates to CASSSSKRQVTGELFF.

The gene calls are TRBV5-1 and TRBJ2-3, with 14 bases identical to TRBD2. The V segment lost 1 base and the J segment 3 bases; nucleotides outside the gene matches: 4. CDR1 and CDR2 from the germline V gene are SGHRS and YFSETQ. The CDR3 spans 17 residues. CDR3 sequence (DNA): TGCGCCAGCAGCTTGCTAGGGACTAGCGGGAGTACAGATACGCAGTATTTT. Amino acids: CASSLLGTSGSTDTQYF.

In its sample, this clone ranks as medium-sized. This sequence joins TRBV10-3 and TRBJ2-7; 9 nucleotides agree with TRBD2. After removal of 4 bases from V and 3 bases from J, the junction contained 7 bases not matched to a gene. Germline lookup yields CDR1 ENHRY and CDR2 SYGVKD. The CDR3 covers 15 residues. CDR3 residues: CAISVRLAERYEQYF. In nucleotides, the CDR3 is TGTGCCATCAGTGTTAGACTAGCGGAACGCTACGAGCAGTACTTC.

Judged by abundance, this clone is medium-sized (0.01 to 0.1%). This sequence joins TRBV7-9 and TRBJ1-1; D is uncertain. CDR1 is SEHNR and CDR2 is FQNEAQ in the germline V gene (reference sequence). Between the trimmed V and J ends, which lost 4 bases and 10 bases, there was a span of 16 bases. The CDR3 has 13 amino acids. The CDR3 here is CASSSRGPEGAFF. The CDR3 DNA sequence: TGTGCCAGCAGCTCGCGGGGTCCGGAGGGAGCTTTCTTT.

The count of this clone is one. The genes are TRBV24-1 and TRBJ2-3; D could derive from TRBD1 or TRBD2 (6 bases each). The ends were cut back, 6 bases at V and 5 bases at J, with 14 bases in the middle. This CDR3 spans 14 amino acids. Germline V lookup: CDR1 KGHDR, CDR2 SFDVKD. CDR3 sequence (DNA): TGTGCCACCAGTTATTCGGGGGCAAGAGATACGCAGTATTTT. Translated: CATSYSGARDTQYF.

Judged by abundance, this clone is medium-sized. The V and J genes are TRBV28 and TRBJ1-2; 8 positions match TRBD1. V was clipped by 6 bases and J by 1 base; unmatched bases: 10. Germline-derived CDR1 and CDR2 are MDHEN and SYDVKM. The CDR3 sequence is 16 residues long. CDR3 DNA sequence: TGTGCCAGCAGCCCGTTGACAGGGGTTTTTAACTATGGCTACACCTTC. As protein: CASSPLTGVFNYGYTF.

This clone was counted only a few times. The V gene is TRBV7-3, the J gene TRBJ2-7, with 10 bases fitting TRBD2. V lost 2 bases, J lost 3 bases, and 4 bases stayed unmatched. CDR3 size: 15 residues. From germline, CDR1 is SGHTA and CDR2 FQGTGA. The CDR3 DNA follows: TGTGCCAGCAGCTTAGGCCTAGCGGGAGTCTACGAGCAGTACTTC. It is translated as CASSLGLAGVYEQYF.

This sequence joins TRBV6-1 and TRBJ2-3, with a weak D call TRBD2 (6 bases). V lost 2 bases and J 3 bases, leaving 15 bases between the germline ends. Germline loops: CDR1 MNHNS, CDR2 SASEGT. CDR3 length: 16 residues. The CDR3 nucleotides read TGTGCCAGCAGTGAAAGTGGGGGGACTTCAACAGATACGCAGTATTTT. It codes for CASSESGGTSTDTQYF.